This T cell receptor beta chain emerged from a study of T cell responses to AZD1222 COVID-19 vaccine. Only in-frame clones appear in the TCRdb table, and some are missing; sequencing was by immunoSEQ multiplex PCR. The sample consists of about 130,000 clones, around 90% of them appearing once. This CDR3 is 16 amino acids long. Germline values: CDR1 LGHNA, CDR2 YSLEER. The ends were cut back, 0 bases at V and 2 bases at J, with 13 bases in the middle. The sample here was peripheral blood, taken on day 0 of MenACWY control vaccination. This clonotype was obtained from an adult in good health. The rearrangement links TRBV4-3 to TRBJ1-1, with D tentatively TRBD1 (5 bases). This CDR3 is CASSQDSETVNTEAFF. For the CDR3, the DNA is TGCGCCAGCAGCCAAGATTCAGAGACAGTTAACACTGAAGCTTTCTTT.